The T cell receptor (beta chain) described here comes from a study of cytomegalovirus exposure and HLA in healthy donors listed by TCRdb under 2017. About the investigation overall: An earlier analysis of fewer than 750 of the donors reported 276 Gb of sequence data and 117 million unique TCR beta sequences obtained from about 180 million T cells. Besides the first cohort of around 670 subjects, a separate validation cohort made up of 120 different subjects was used. Among roughly 370 genotyped donors of the cohort, an average of about 240,000 unique TCR beta nucleotide sequences were sequenced per donor, about a sixth of them non-productive. Typing coverage varied by locus: about 620-630 donors for A, B, C, DRB1 and DQB1; roughly 520 for DQA1; about 590 for DPA1; under 490 for DPB1. Several DR-DQ haplotypes were treated as single units for association and clustering because of strong linkage in the cohort. The study was designed to test whether signatures of past pathogen exposure could be identified by cataloging public T cell receptors. To study patterns of TCR occurrence, a later analysis re-analyzed previously published TCR beta repertoires from 500 to 850 donors and added high-resolution HLA genotyping. An early release that covered 500 to 800 HLA-typed donors contained about 300 gigabases of sequencing data and around 85 million unique TCR sequences. Rather than using new phenotypic data, the later analysis identified candidate immune exposures from TCR beta sequences and from how often those sequences occurred across donors. To predict cytomegalovirus infection status, the study combined high-throughput TCR immunosequencing, statistical association of individual TCRs with disease status, and machine learning. The T cell repertoires of 666 subjects were profiled by immunosequencing and related to cytomegalovirus serostatus. Genome-wide SNP genotypes for about three fifths of the roughly 670 donors were used in a later genetic analysis, which treated that subset as a discovery cohort. HLA typing covered class I and class II loci at four-digit resolution. The genetic ancestry cluster associated with self-reported Caucasian donors included over 65% of the roughly 380 genotyped donors. An earlier analysis of approximately 630 of the donors applied high-throughput TCR beta sequencing to assess whether each TCR beta V gene segment acted as functional or pseudogenic. Alongside the repertoire data, information on donor age, sex, ethnicity and CMV serostatus was compiled. All discovery cohort repertoires had been generated using a single sequencing platform.

Library preparation employed the immunoSEQ multiplex PCR assay. The multiplex PCR relied on a mix of 60 forward primers for TCR Vbeta segments and 13 reverse primers for TCR Jbeta segments. Amplification of the CDR3 region of rearranged TCR beta genes was performed with a multiplex PCR assay on genomic DNA. The amplified TCR beta libraries were sequenced on the Illumina HiSeq System as 87-base-pair reads. Per the authors' processing: A later analysis counted around 72 million unique TCR beta chains across the approximately 700 repertoires, and 9.5 million to 11 million of these chains were shared by at least two donors. A nearest-neighbor algorithm error-corrected the raw reads and collapsed the reads into unique sequences, merging closely related sequences to remove PCR and sequencing errors. CDR3 sequences were aligned to IMGT reference sequences to assign V, D and J gene segments. Each retained sequence needed at least a six-nucleotide match to both a V gene segment and a J gene segment. A rearrangement counted as productive if the CDR3 had no stop codons and remained in frame with V and J, and every other rearrangement counted as non-productive. Following IMGT convention, CDR3 was defined as the stretch from the second conserved V-encoded cysteine up to the conserved J-encoded phenylalanine. The earlier analysis of about 620 of the donors excluded sequences that lacked an unambiguous match to a single V gene segment. An earlier analysis of some 610 of the donors called V segments functional above 56.7% productive rearrangements and segregating when the between-donor standard deviation exceeded 5%. A statistical classification framework was built to diagnose cytomegalovirus status from the catalog of TCR beta chain sequences. A later analysis assigned V and J genes by comparing TCR nucleotide sequences with IMGT/GENE-DB human TR gene sequences. The TCRdist pipeline was used in a later analysis to assign CDR3 sequences and most-parsimonious VDJ recombination scenarios. A later analysis defined each TCR beta chain by its CDR3 amino acid sequence plus V-gene family, and excluded reads lacking a unique V-gene family. As a way to deal with suspected cross-contamination and a sequencing artifact, a later analysis dropped more than 500 nucleotide sequences that were highly shared and had low generation probability. A later analysis calculated a clonal expansion index for each public chain from normalized within-repertoire ranks of inferred template counts. Generation probabilities in a later analysis came from a VDJ recombination model fitted to out-of-frame rearrangements, and those results were checked against IGoR. In a later analysis, TCR-TCR, TCR-HLA and TCR-CMV co-occurrence was scored with hypergeometric tests, and a repertoire-size bias correction was applied to TCR pairs. A later analysis estimated false discovery rates by permuting HLA or CMV assignments 20 times. In a later analysis, co-occurring TCRs were grouped with DBSCAN, and TCRdist sequence similarity was added when clustering was performed within HLA-allele-positive subsets. For co-occurrence clustering, repertoires with fewer than 30,000 or more than 120,000 public chains were excluded, along with 4 to 6 repertoires with anomalous nucleotide sharing. TCRdb mirrors the immuneACCESS table, restricted to in-frame sequences. Some clones are absent from its copies; in checked studies, under half trace to an unresolved V gene, and the reason for the others is unknown. Clonal size and the V and J genes are those of that table, whereas D and trimming came from the DNA. The sample table lists approximately 280,000 clones, 70% to 90% of them with a count of one. 2% to 3% of the sample comes from the top ten.

The cohort was made up of about 610 healthy bone marrow donors. Cohort members were all nominally healthy when sampled, although unrecorded immune exposures were likely present. The donor was CMV seronegative and was included in the group of about 400 seronegative cohort members. Each donor provided a peripheral blood sample, and peripheral blood mononuclear cells were used for TCR beta sequencing. The Qiagen DNeasy Blood Extraction Kit was used to extract genomic DNA from the blood cell samples. A remark on this clone: Which antigen it targets is not known. Base-call qualities are not available, and no considerably larger clone is one nucleotide away.

On the study overall, not on this receptor specifically: In vitro tests confirmed that a few of the cytomegalovirus-associated TCR beta chains recognize cytomegalovirus antigens. Linkage disequilibrium might explain the correlated functional status among segregating V segments, but an unknown experimental factor could not be ruled out. In a later analysis, several top co-occurrence clusters were reported to appear linked to parvovirus B19, influenza, CMV and Epstein-Barr virus. In the study, around 160 TCR beta chains were listed as associated with cytomegalovirus. In a later genetic analysis, fewer N-insertions in productive TCRs were reported among donors in an Asian-associated ancestry cluster than the approximately 710-donor mean. While some public TCRs were present in many individuals, most TCR sequences turned up only very rarely across donors. A further reported finding was that TCR beta sequences accurately predicted the HLA-A and HLA-B alleles for most subjects in the first cohort. When HLA alleles, especially DR and DQ, strongly co-occurred, attributing TCR associations to individual alleles was difficult. An association between a missense DCLRE1C variant and V-gene and J-gene trimming of TCR beta chains was found in a later genetic analysis and replicated in an independent cohort. A later analysis associated 15,000 to 20,000 TCR beta sequences with specific HLA alleles at a false discovery rate of 0.05. The authors suggested that the approach could potentially be generalized to other disease states and immunological phenotypes. Only TCR beta chains were sequenced in this cohort, and the absence of alpha or paired-chain data limited detectable features. Compared with equally common non-associated chains, HLA-associated TCR beta chains in a later analysis were more clonally expanded and had lower generation probabilities. According to a later analysis, most CMV-associated TCR beta chains appeared to be HLA-restricted, and the HLA associations seemed to be driven largely by CMV exposure. Sequencing depth was assumed to be roughly uniform across donors in the presence/absence analyses, though that assumption may not hold. Cytomegalovirus status was reported to be diagnosed by the classifier with high specificity and sensitivity in both the original and validation cohorts. A group of highly shared sequence variants was considered likely to be a technical artifact of the sequencing pipeline. In a later analysis, TCR association rates were found to vary across HLA loci, with the most associated TCRs seen for DRB1 alleles and the fewest for HLA-C alleles. Because HLA typing was missing for some donors at each locus, association tests included only the typed subset. In an earlier analysis of approximately 600 of the donors, most TCR beta V segments were observed in productive rearrangements about 90% or about 30% of the time, broadly matching IMGT annotations. CMV serostatus was the only immune exposure information available for the cohort. Because counts were too low, roughly 16 rarely observed V segments, including chromosome 9 orphons, were excluded from the earlier analysis of around 590 of the donors.

The sequenced sample consisted of PBMCs. The clonotype comes from a woman aged 18-30 years in good health and CMV-seronegative.

The CDR3 is CASSLKAGSNQPQHF. The DNA reads as follows: TGCGCCAGCAGCTTAAAGGCAGGGAGCAATCAGCCCCAGCATTTT. This chain is built from TRBV5-1 and TRBJ1-5; TRBD1 is possibly the D segment (5 matching bases). The V end loses 2 bases and the J end loses 1 base, and a stretch of 10 bases separates them. Reading from cysteine to phenylalanine, the CDR3 counts 15 amino acids. Only the CDR3 portion is preserved as DNA: 45 bases, with reading frame beginning at the first base. CDR1 is given as SGHRS and CDR2 as YFSETQ, both from the germline V gene.